This is a list of T cell receptor beta chains from one sample in a study of CD8 T cells in Susac syndrome. Using its own MiXCR run on the immunoSEQ multiplex PCR reads, TCRdb lists one record per CDR3 protein. The sample lists 150,000 to 200,000 distinct CDR3 sequences, 90% to 95% occurring once. Sequencing was performed on CD4+ T cells from PBMCs. The receptors shown here come from a human donor with multiple sclerosis. CDR3s include the opening cysteine and the closing phenylalanine or tryptophan. Fields, in order: J gene, D gene, V gene, clone size, CDR3 DNA, CDR3 protein. A D gene is named only where the DNA matches it firmly. Some rows have no size entry. The others give once, few or many, or a class for an expanded clone.

TRBJ2-7 TRBD2 TRBV12-3/TRBV12-4 few TGTGCCAGCAGTTTAGCTCCCGGGAGGATCTACGAGCAGTACTTC CASSLAPGRIYEQYF
TRBJ2-3 . TRBV12-5 few TGTGCTAGTGGTTCCACCCTGGGGGTCACAGATACGCAGTATTTT CASGSTLGVTDTQYF
TRBJ2-3 . TRBV5-6 once TGTGCCAGCAGCTTAAAGAGCGGTGCAGGGGGCACAGATACGCAGTATTTT CASSLKSGAGGTDTQYF
TRBJ1-5 . TRBV12-3/TRBV12-4 . TGTGCCAGCAGTTTAGGTGCAGGGGTTAATCAGCCCCAGCATTTT CASSLGAGVNQPQHF
TRBJ2-4 . TRBV21-1 . TGTGCCAGCAGCAAACCTAGGAGGAGACTAGCCAAAAACATTCAGTACTTC CASSKPRRRLAKNIQYF
TRBJ2-7 TRBD2 TRBV2 . TGTGCCAGCAGTGATCTGGCTAGCGGGAGCTACGAGCAGTACTTC CASSDLASGSYEQYF
TRBJ2-3 TRBD2 TRBV24-1 . TGTGCCACCAGTGATCGCCTAGCGGGGAGCACAGATACGCAGTATTTT CATSDRLAGSTDTQYF
TRBJ2-2 TRBD1 TRBV28 . TGTGCCAGCAGTTTAAGAAGTAGGGGGCACACCGGGGAGCTGTTTTTT CASSLRSRGHTGELFF
TRBJ1-2 . TRBV4-1 few TGCGCCAGCAGCCACCCCGTAAGGGGGGCGGATGGCTACACCTTC CASSHPVRGADGYTF
TRBJ2-2 . TRBV6-5 . TGTGCCAGCAGTTACTGGGCGGACACCGGGGAGCTGTTTTTT CASSYWADTGELFF
TRBJ2-3 . TRBV7-2 . TGTGCCAGCAGCTTGGAAAGGGTACCAGATACGCAGTATTTT CASSLERVPDTQYF
TRBJ1-2 . TRBV6-2/TRBV6-3 once TGTGCCAGCAGTTATCGGGCGGCGGGGCACTATGGCTACACCTTC CASSYRAAGHYGYTF
TRBJ2-3 . TRBV7-2 . TGTGCCAGCAGCTTGGGGGTCAGAGATACGCAGTATTTT CASSLGVRDTQYF
TRBJ2-1 TRBD2 TRBV9 . TGTGCCAGCAGCGTGGGCGGGGGGGCGGACAATGAGCAGTTCTTC CASSVGGGADNEQFF
TRBJ2-1 TRBD2 TRBV6-2/TRBV6-3 . TGTGCCAGCAGTTCTCCAATTGAGCGGGAGAGTGAGCAGTTCTTC CASSSPIERESEQFF
TRBJ2-1 TRBD2 TRBV30 . TGTGCCTGGAGTCGGGGCGGGGGAGCCTACAATGAGCAGTTCTTC CAWSRGGGAYNEQFF
TRBJ2-7 TRBD2 TRBV19 . TGTGCCAGTAGTCTCACCTGGGCGGGGGCCTACGAGCAGTACTTC CASSLTWAGAYEQYF
TRBJ2-7 . TRBV30 . TGTGCCTGGACCCCCTGGGCTCATTCCGAGCAGTACTTC CAWTPWAHSEQYF
TRBJ2-5 . TRBV2 . TGTGCCAGCAGTGAGGGACGGAGGGGGGAGACCCAGTACTTC CASSEGRRGETQYF
TRBJ1-2 . TRBV19 . TGTGCCAGTAGTTCCGGTCCGGGGCGCCACAATGGCTACACCTTC CASSSGPGRHNGYTF
TRBJ1-5 . TRBV20-1 . TGCAGTGTTGGCTATGGTGGCAATCAGCCCCAGCATTTT CSVGYGGNQPQHF
TRBJ2-2 TRBD1 TRBV29-1 . TGCAGCGCCGTGACAGGGGTCCCGAACACCGGGGAGCTGTTTTTT CSAVTGVPNTGELFF
TRBJ2-1 TRBD2 TRBV3-1 once TGTGCCAGCAGCCAGAGGACTAGCGGAAATGAGCAGTTCTTC CASSQRTSGNEQFF
TRBJ2-4 . TRBV18 few TGTGCCAGCTCACCACCAGGGAGTGCCAAAAACATTCAGTACTTC CASSPPGSAKNIQYF
TRBJ2-5 . TRBV12-3/TRBV12-4 . TGTGCCAGCAGCGTTCGACCGGCACTGTGGACCCAGTACTTC CASSVRPALWTQYF
TRBJ1-1 . TRBV3-1 . TGTGCCAGCAGCCAAGAGGGGGACAATACTGAAGCTTTCTTT CASSQEGDNTEAFF
TRBJ1-2 . TRBV20-1 . TGCAGTGCTAGAAAGACGGGTACTAACTATGGCTACACCTTC CSARKTGTNYGYTF
TRBJ1-1 TRBD1 TRBV29-1 . TGCAGCGTAACAGGGGTACTGAACACTGAAGCTTTCTTT CSVTGVLNTEAFF
TRBJ1-6 . TRBV6-5 . TGTGCCAGCAGTTCGGAATATAATTCACCCCTCCACTTT CASSSEYNSPLHF
TRBJ1-2 . TRBV9 . TGTGCCAGCAGCGTAGATCAGGATCTTGGCTACACCTTC CASSVDQDLGYTF
TRBJ1-1 . TRBV12-3/TRBV12-4 few TGTGCCAGCAGTTTGAGCACTGAAGCTTTCTTT CASSLSTEAFF
TRBJ2-1 . TRBV21-1 . TGTGCCAGCAGCAAAGAAGCTAGCGGGAGGGCGACAAATGAGCAGTTCTTC CASSKEASGRATNEQFF
TRBJ2-5 TRBD2 TRBV30 . TGTGCCTGGAGTCCCCGCCGGGGGGAAGGGGAGACCCAGTACTTC CAWSPRRGEGETQYF
TRBJ1-1 . TRBV6-6 . TGTGCCAGCAGTTACCCCAGGGCCAACACTGAAGCTTTCTTT CASSYPRANTEAFF
TRBJ2-5 . TRBV7-8 . TGTGCCAGCACCCTCGACTTCCAAGAGACCCAGTACTTC CASTLDFQETQYF
TRBJ2-7 TRBD2 TRBV5-1 . TGCGCCAGCAGCCCGACTAGCGTCCGCGAGCAGTACTTC CASSPTSVREQYF
TRBJ2-2 TRBD1 TRBV19 . TGTGCCAGTTCTACGGGACAGGGGGTAATCGGGGAGCTGTTTTTT CASSTGQGVIGELFF
TRBJ1-3 . TRBV5-1 . TGCGCCAGCAGCTTGGCCGGCGGATCCTCTGGAAACACCATATATTTT CASSLAGGSSGNTIYF
TRBJ2-5 . TRBV28 . TGTGCCAGCAGCTCCGGGACGGAAGAGACCCAGTACTTC CASSSGTEETQYF
TRBJ2-4 . TRBV6-5 once TGTGCCAGCAGTTCTTCAGGATTCGGAGTGGGACAAAACATTCAGTACTTC CASSSSGFGVGQNIQYF
TRBJ1-1 . TRBV11-2 . TGTGCCAGCAGCTTAGATTGGAGAGGAGAAGCTTTCTTT CASSLDWRGEAFF
TRBJ1-5 TRBD1 TRBV7-2 . TGTGCCAGCAGCAGATCCGGGACAGGAAGCAATCAGCCCCAGCATTTT CASSRSGTGSNQPQHF
TRBJ2-5 . TRBV12-5 . TGTGCTAGTGCCGGAGAGGGGGCCCAGTACTTC CASAGEGAQYF
TRBJ2-3 . TRBV3-1 . TGTGCCAGCAGCCCCTGGGAGGAGAGCACAGATACGCAGTATTTT CASSPWEESTDTQYF